The clone carrying this T cell receptor (beta chain) showed up just a few times. PCR primers comprised 60 Vbeta and 13 Jbeta primers. Clones were read by immunoSEQ multiplex PCR, and TCRdb kept only the in-frame ones, dropping some. The data contain about 120,000 clones, around 10% of them seen just once; the ten biggest clones take up less than 4%. The sample is drawn from a study of cytomegalovirus exposure and HLA in healthy donors. CDR3 length: 14 amino acids. J gave up 5 bases and V 5 bases, and 6 bases lay outside the gene matches. Germline V gives CDR1 WNHNN, CDR2 SYGVQD (reference sequence). The chain carries TRBV10-1 and TRBJ2-3; 8 nucleotides align to TRBD2. Input material: PBMCs. The TCR sequence derives from a man aged 25 to 45 in good health and CMV-seronegative. This CDR3 is CASSPAGAKDTQYF. The CDR3 region has the DNA TGCGCCAGCAGTCCAGCGGGGGCTAAAGATACGCAGTATTTT.